Presented here are 8 T cell receptor beta chains from one specimen sequenced in a study of cytomegalovirus exposure and HLA in healthy donors. In the PCR, 60 Vbeta and 13 Jbeta primers were used. Some clones are missing from TCRdb's copy, which holds only in-frame ones; the method was immunoSEQ multiplex PCR. The sample shows about 130,000 clones, roughly 75% of them seen only once. Material: PBMCs. The receptors originated from a woman aged 45-65 years in good health and CMV-seronegative.

The chain is built from TRBV2 and TRBJ2-2; D is unclear. The V and J ends lost 3 bases and 3 bases respectively, with 8 bases between them. Germline V gene sequence: CDR1 SNHLY, CDR2 FYNNEI. CDR3 length: 14 amino acids. CDR3 sequence (DNA): TGTGCCAGCAGTGAGCTAGGCTACACCGGGGAGCTGTTTTTT. Protein sequence: CASSELGYTGELFF. Supplemented by reference TRBV2 and TRBJ2-2, the full variable domain reads EPEVTQTPSHQVTQMGQEVILRCVPISNHLYFYWYRQILGQKVEFLVSFYNNEISEKSEIFDDQFSVERPDGSNFTLKIRSTKLEDSAMYFCASSELGYTGELFFGEGSRLTVL.

The V call is TRBV30, the J call TRBJ1-5; D may be TRBD1 (6 bases). Trimming pared 8 bases from V and 7 bases from J, leaving 18 bases between. The CDR3 spans 13 residues. CDR1 is GTSNPN, CDR2 SVGIG, per germline (reference sequence). The CDR3 DNA follows: TGTGCCCAAGCGGCAGGGGCGGACCAGCCCCAGCATTTT. This translates into CAQAAGADQPQHF.

The chain carries TRBV29-1 and TRBJ2-4; tentatively, D is TRBD2 (6 bases). V lost 3 bases, J lost 5 bases, and 11 bases lay in between. Germline values: CDR1 SQVTM, CDR2 ANQGSEA. The CDR3 runs 13 residues. The CDR3 is CSVEDGGQNIQYF. In DNA form, the CDR3 reads TGCAGCGTTGAGGACGGGGGTCAAAACATTCAGTACTTC.

The chain recombines TRBV5-6 with TRBJ2-7, with 7 positions matching TRBD1. With 4 bases clipped from V and 7 bases from J, the junction kept 11 bases outside the gene matches. Germline V gives CDR1 SGHDT, CDR2 YYEEEE. The CDR3 is 14 amino acids. The chain's CDR3 is CASSTGTAPMEQYF. In DNA, the CDR3 is TGTGCCAGCAGCACCGGGACAGCCCCTATGGAGCAGTACTTC.

This clone was seen a few times. The V gene is TRBV5-1, the J gene TRBJ1-1, with 10 bases matching TRBD1. The J segment lost 7 bases and the V segment lost 7 bases, leaving 22 bases of the junction unmatched. The length of the CDR3 is 18 residues. CDR1 is SGHRS, CDR2 YFSETQ, per germline. CDR3 sequence: CASRKDRDRGPEDLEAFF. CDR3 nucleotide sequence: TGCGCCAGCCGAAAAGACCGGGACAGGGGACCCGAAGACCTTGAAGCTTTCTTT.

The chain uses TRBV18 and TRBJ2-3; weak D call: TRBD2 (6 bases). V was cut by 0 bases and J by 1 base, with 11 bases left in between. CDR1 is KGHSH, CDR2 LQKENI, per germline. The CDR3 totals 16 residues. This CDR3 is CASSPPMGGGTDTQYF. The CDR3, as DNA: TGTGCCAGCTCACCACCTATGGGGGGAGGCACAGATACGCAGTATTTT.

This clone has just one count. The chain recombines TRBV18 with TRBJ2-2, with D possibly being TRBD2 (6 bases). Deletions cut 2 bases from V and 6 bases from J, with 10 bases between. The CDR3 extends over 14 amino acids. CDR1 and CDR2 from the germline V gene are KGHSH and LQKENI. The DNA of the CDR3 is TGTGCCAGCTCACCAGGAGGGGAGGCCGGGGAGCTGTTTTTT. Translated: CASSPGGEAGELFF.

This chain uses TRBV7-8 with TRBJ2-1; TRBD1 is a possible D gene (6 bases). The germline CDR1 and CDR2 sequences are SGHVS and FQNEAQ. This CDR3 has 14 residues. V dropped 6 bases and J dropped 8 bases, with 17 bases sitting between them. CDR3 coding DNA: TGTGCCAGCAGTCACCTCCGGGACAATGATGAGCAGTTCTTC. It is translated as CASSHLRDNDEQFF. The whole variable domain, remainder taken from reference TRBV7-8 and TRBJ2-1, is GAGVSQSPRYKVAKRGQDVALRCDPISGHVSLFWYQQALGQGPEFLTYFQNEAQLDKSGLPSDRFFAERPEGSVSTLKIQRTQQEDSAVYLCASSHLRDNDEQFFGPGTRLTVL.